This TCR beta chain came from a study of human T cells and chemical hapten exposure. Study background: Donors were sensitized with 2% DPC on the upper inner arm.

Points from the study as a whole: Versus controls, significantly more large CDR3 similarity clusters arose from expanded TCRs.

MiXCR was run by TCRdb on the RACE reads, yielding one entry per CDR3 protein. The table includes about 64,000 distinct CDR3 sequences, about 10% detected once. In the case of this clonotype: Its antigen is as yet unknown.

As for time point: patch test 3, about 24 weeks after DPC sensitization. Treatment: therapeutic diphenylcyclopropenone sensitization with weekly scalp DPC. Prior to application of each patch test, blood was drawn. Someone pulled total RNA out of unfractionated whole blood. The clonotype was recovered from a woman aged 30 to 39 with alopecia areata. Some clones in this sample may be carry-over from other donors' samples. This material consisted of whole blood, taken in connection with sensitization to the hapten diphenylcyclopropenone (DPC).

CDR3 residues: CATSGGPRDANQPQHF. The CDR3 DNA reads TGTGCCACCTCCGGAGGGCCCCGGGACGCAAATCAGCCCCAGCATTTT. This sequence joins TRBV15 and TRBJ1-5; weak D call: TRBD1 (5 bases). Germline-derived CDR1 and CDR2 are LNHNV and YYDKDF (reference sequence). This CDR3 comprises 16 residues. V was clipped by 8 bases and J by 4 bases, with 21 bases between them.